This TCR beta chain is drawn from a study of graft-versus-host responses after intestinal transplantation. Study at large: Multivisceral, liver-intestinal, or isolated intestinal grafts were transplanted into recipients. Anti-thymocyte globulin induction preceded two to four years of tacrolimus and steroid maintenance in all recipients.

Remarks on this clone: The antigen remains unidentified.

Germline CDR1 is SGDLS and CDR2 is YYNGEE. The CDR3 is made up of 14 amino acids. Trimming stripped 3 bases from V and 6 bases from J, with 15 bases between. TCRdb keeps only in-frame clones here, not all; method: immunoSEQ multiplex PCR. The data show roughly 120,000 clones, with approximately 90% seen just once and more than 0.15% held by the top ten. General study results and limits: GvH clones occurred in recipient marrow; some first appeared in ileum or blood. Subjects displaying graft-donor T cell macrochimerism possessed elevated graft-versus-host to host-versus-graft clonal ratios inside allografts.

The sequenced sample was unstimulated CD4+ T cells sorted from spleen or lymph node cells, obtained before intestinal transplant. The TCR sequence derives from a human donor who received an intestinal transplant. The V gene is TRBV9, the J gene TRBJ1-1, with D unclear. The CDR3 DNA sequence: TGTGCCAGCAGCGGAAGTTCCCCCTCGGCTGAAGCTTTCTTT. Translation gives CASSGSSPSAEAFF.